This T cell receptor beta chain was identified in a study of metastatic and nonmetastatic thyroid tumors. Findings and limits, study-wide: TCR beta diversity was reportedly significantly higher in malignant thyroid tumors than benign nodules, in blood and tumor.

Germline CDR1 is DFQATT and CDR2 is SNEGSKA (reference sequence). J gave up 4 bases and V 2 bases, and 6 bases lay outside the gene matches. The CDR3 runs to 15 residues. TCRdb re-called clones via MiXCR from the PCR reads. The sample has 20,000 to 25,000 clones, 20% to 25% seen once. There were no patients who had received any treatment before thyroid surgery. Comments on this clone: Its antigen is not known.

Input material: adjacent normal tissue. The chain joins TRBV20-1 to TRBJ2-1; the match to TRBD2 covers 9 bases. The TCR sequence derives from a female donor with papillary thyroid cancer or a benign thyroid nodule (not recorded which). Some clones in this sample may be carry-over from other donors' samples. The CDR3 loop reads CSARIAGVKYNEQFF. For the CDR3, the DNA is TGCAGTGCTAGAATAGCGGGGGTCAAGTACAATGAGCAGTTCTTC.